A selection of T cell receptor beta chains follows, all from one sample in a study of CD4 T cell repertoires in COVID-19. The protocol was immunoSEQ multiplex PCR, while the TCRdb copy is restricted to in-frame clones and leaves out a portion. Counted here are tens of thousands of clones, approximately 83% occurring once; the ten biggest clones make up approximately 0.55%. The source material was CD4+ T cells from peripheral blood, sampled after recovery from COVID-19. Receptors originate from a human donor who had COVID-19. Each CDR3 is given with its conserved first and last residue. The order of the fields is clone size, V gene, J gene, D gene, CDR3 DNA, CDR3 protein. A D gene is named only where the DNA matches it firmly. The listing skips clone size in some rows; elsewhere it reads once, few, many or a size class.

>.|TRBV5-1|TRBJ2-7|TRBD1
TGCGCCAGCAGCCCCTGGACAGGGGGCGAGCAGTACTTC
CASSPWTGGEQYF
>.|TRBV7-9|TRBJ1-4|.
TGTGCCAGCAGCTTACAGGGGACGGGTGAAAAACTGTTTTTT
CASSLQGTGEKLFF
>.|TRBV19|TRBJ1-3|.
TGTGCCAGTAGTATAAACAGGGAGAGCTCTGGAAACACCATATATTTT
CASSINRESSGNTIYF
>.|TRBV19|TRBJ2-7|TRBD2
TGTGCCAGTAGTATATCGGGAGGAACGGGCTACGAGCAGTACTTC
CASSISGGTGYEQYF
>.|TRBV29-1|TRBJ2-3|.
TGCAGCGTCCTCCCACTGCGTATCGATACGCAGTATTTT
CSVLPLRIDTQYF
>.|TRBV5-8|TRBJ2-5|.
TGTGCCAGCAGCTTTCAAGAGACCCAGTACTTC
CASSFQETQYF
>.|TRBV18|TRBJ1-1|.
TGTGCCAGCTCACTAAATCGGGGGAGTATGAACACTGAAGCTTTCTTT
CASSLNRGSMNTEAFF
>.|TRBV7-2|TRBJ2-5|.
TGTGCCAGCAGCTCCGAAGGGTTGCGAAAGACCCAGTACTTC
CASSSEGLRKTQYF
>.|TRBV12-1|TRBJ2-7|.
TGTGCCAGCAGCTTTGGTACCCCGGGACGAAAGGGCTACGAGCAGTACTTC
CASSFGTPGRKGYEQYF
>.|TRBV5-1|TRBJ1-1|.
TGCGCCAGCAGCTGGGCAATCGACACAGAAGCTTTCTTT
CASSWAIDTEAFF
>.|TRBV7-2|TRBJ2-1|.
TGTGCCAGCAGCCGCTACGCGGTCTCGTACAATGAGCAGTTCTTC
CASSRYAVSYNEQFF
>.|TRBV11-2|TRBJ2-5|TRBD1
TGTGCCAGCAGCCAGTTAATCCGGGACAGGGCCGAGACCCAGTACTTC
CASSQLIRDRAETQYF
>.|TRBV15|TRBJ1-2|.
TGTGCCACCAGCAGAGATCTTGGGGGGACAATCCGTTTC
CATSRDLGGTIRF
>.|TRBV6-5|TRBJ1-6|.
TGTGCCAGCAAAAGGGGGGAAGGTTCACCCCTCCACTTT
CASKRGEGSPLHF
>once|TRBV2|TRBJ1-3|.
TGTGCCAGCAGTGAGATGAAGAACACCATATATTTT
CASSEMKNTIYF
>.|TRBV2|TRBJ2-1|.
TGTGCCAGCAGTGGGGGCTCTACCCCCTACAATGAGCAGTTCTTC
CASSGGSTPYNEQFF
>.|TRBV30|TRBJ2-2|.
TGTGCCTGGAGTCGTAGAAACACCGGGGAGCTGTTTTTT
CAWSRRNTGELFF
>.|TRBV20-1|TRBJ2-3|.
TGCAGTGCTAGGGTGGATACGCAGTATTTT
CSARVDTQYF
>.|TRBV19|TRBJ2-3|TRBD2
TGTGCCAGTAGTACCCAGGGTAGCGGGGGGCCCGCAGATACGCAGTATTTT
CASSTQGSGGPADTQYF
>.|TRBV6-2/TRBV6-3|TRBJ2-3|TRBD2
TGTGCCAGCAGTTATACTAGCGGGTCCTTCACAGATACGCAGTATTTT
CASSYTSGSFTDTQYF
>.|TRBV5-6|TRBJ2-3|TRBD1
TGTGCCAGTGGCTATGACAGGGTCGCAGATACGCAGTATTTT
CASGYDRVADTQYF
>once|TRBV9|TRBJ1-6|TRBD1
TGTGCCAGCAGCTCTCTCCACGGGACAGAAAATTCACCCCTCCACTTT
CASSSLHGTENSPLHF
>once|TRBV29-1|TRBJ2-7|.
TGCAGCGTTCTGGGGGGACGGGAGCGGTACTTC
CSVLGGRERYF
>.|TRBV6-5|TRBJ2-5|.
TGTGCCAGCGAGAGGATGGCCATGGGGGAGACCCAGTACTTC
CASERMAMGETQYF
>.|TRBV5-5|TRBJ2-5|.
TGTGCCAGCAGCCCCGCCGGAGAGACCCAGTACTTC
CASSPAGETQYF
>few|TRBV25-1|TRBJ1-2|TRBD1
TGTGCCAGCAGTGAATTAGAATATGGACAGGGGTTGTACACCTTC
CASSELEYGQGLYTF
>few|TRBV12-3/TRBV12-4|TRBJ1-2|TRBD1
TGTGCCAGCAGGACAGGGGGCTCGGATGGCTACACCTTC
CASRTGGSDGYTF
>.|TRBV4-1|TRBJ1-3|TRBD1
TGCGCCAGCAGCCAAGATAGATTAATGGGACAGGGGCTGGCTGGAAACACCATATATTTT
CASSQDRLMGQGLAGNTIYF
>once|TRBV5-1|TRBJ2-5|.
TGCGCCAGCAGCCGTTCTGGTCCTGGCGGGGCGGGAGAGACCCAGTACTTC
CASSRSGPGGAGETQYF
>.|TRBV19|TRBJ2-7|TRBD1
TGTGCCAGTAGCGTCGGACAGGGGAGAGGATCCTACGAGCAGTACTTC
CASSVGQGRGSYEQYF
>.|TRBV10-2|TRBJ2-7|TRBD1
TGCGCCAGCAGAACAGGGGGCAAATCCTACGAGCAGTACTTC
CASRTGGKSYEQYF
>.|TRBV5-4|TRBJ2-5|.
TGTGCCAGCAGCGTCACAGGGACCAAGGAGACCCAGTACTTC
CASSVTGTKETQYF
>.|TRBV6-5|TRBJ2-2|.
TGTGCCAGCAGTTACGTCTCCACCGGGGAGCTGTTTTTT
CASSYVSTGELFF
>few|TRBV3-1/TRBV3-2|TRBJ1-5|.
TGTGCCAGCAGCCAAAGTCGCCAGGCCTATCAGCCCCAGCATTTT
CASSQSRQAYQPQHF
>.|TRBV27|TRBJ1-5|TRBD1
TGTGCCAGCAGCCCCGGGACAGCGCTCAATCAGCCCCAGCATTTT
CASSPGTALNQPQHF
>.|TRBV30|TRBJ1-5|TRBD1
TGTGCCTGGAGTGTACTGCAGGGGGACAATCAGCCCCAGCATTTT
CAWSVLQGDNQPQHF
>.|TRBV10-3|TRBJ2-1|TRBD2
TGCGTAGCCCGGGACTACGACAATGAGCAGTTCTTC
CVARDYDNEQFF
>.|TRBV28|TRBJ1-4|TRBD1
TGTGCCAGCAGGAGTTCCCCCTACAGGGGGCTGTCTGAAAAACTGTTTTTT
CASRSSPYRGLSEKLFF
>.|TRBV6-5|TRBJ2-7|.
TGTGCCAGCAGGCACCAAGGGACACAGCAGTACTTC
CASRHQGTQQYF
>few|TRBV11-2|TRBJ1-1|.
TGTGCCAGCAGCTTAGACAGCGTCACTGAAGCTTTCTTT
CASSLDSVTEAFF
>.|TRBV9|TRBJ2-5|TRBD2
TGTGCCAGCAGCCCGGGCGGACTAGCGGGGAGAGAGACCCAGTACTTC
CASSPGGLAGRETQYF
>few|TRBV7-9|TRBJ1-2|.
TGTGCCAGCAGCCCGGGGGACGGACCTTGGGGCTACACCTTC
CASSPGDGPWGYTF
>.|TRBV6-4|TRBJ1-6|.
TGTGCCAGCAGTGACGGGAAAGATTCACCCCTCCACTTT
CASSDGKDSPLHF